This TCR beta chain was profiled in a study of regulatory T cells in long-lasting Graves disease. Documented time point: persistent/refractory GD, antithyroid drugs over 5 years with positive TRAb. TCR sequences were obtained from RNA taken from PBMCs. Germline V lookup: CDR1 DFQATT, CDR2 SNEGSKA (reference sequence). V was pared by 6 bases and J by 3 bases, with 5 bases of the junction left unmatched. The CDR3 has 13 residues. This clonotype was detected ten times or more. To make TCR beta libraries, researchers used iRepertoire HTBI primers and Arm-PCR of CDR3 regions. TCRdb reanalysed the multiplex PCR reads using MiXCR and keeps one entry per CDR3 protein. This table holds some 300,000 distinct CDR3 sequences, roughly a fifth found once.

This receptor was taken from a female donor with Graves disease. V usage is TRBV20-1 and J usage is TRBJ2-5; 9 bases align to TRBD1. Sequences were derived from peripheral blood mononuclear cells (PBMCs), sampled when the disease was refractory, from a patient treated with antithyroid drugs. CDR3 coding DNA: TGCAGTGCCGGGGGACAGGGTAAAGAGACCCAGTACTTC. Its translation is CSAGGQGKETQYF.